This T cell receptor (beta chain) comes out of a study of T cells in Graves' hyperthyroidism and ophthalmopathy (dated by TCRdb to the late 2010s). Some background on the complete study: Peripheral blood was collected at initial diagnosis, before any treatment. The roughly 100 discovery patients were randomly divided into training and test sets at a 7:3 ratio. According to the paper, TCR Vbeta CDR3 sequencing was carried out on approximately 140 peripheral blood samples, which came from some 41 ophthalmopathy, around 75 hyperthyroidism and around 17 progressor patients. The study also compared thyroid tissue and blood T-cell repertoires from more than five Graves' hyperthyroidism patients. Prospective prediction of ophthalmopathy was tested in an independent validation cohort of 18 to 20 hyperthyroidism patients and 17 patients who later progressed to ophthalmopathy. To identify distinguishing TCR V-J signatures, a discovery cohort of around 100 patients was used, comprising 43 with Graves' ophthalmopathy and around 57 with stable Graves' hyperthyroidism. After sampling, hyperthyroidism patients received methimazole starting at 30 mg daily, and ophthalmopathy patients received high-dose intravenous methylprednisolone. Overall study outcomes, separate from this receptor: A model built on a 13 V-J signature distinguished ophthalmopathy from stable hyperthyroidism, reaching about 88% sensitivity and approximately 81% specificity in cross-validation and 80%/75% in testing. Most expanded thyroid clonotypes (frequency above 0.001) were also detected in blood, suggesting blood repertoires may reflect thyroid immune responses. Sample size was not statistically predetermined, and blinding of investigators to group allocation was not performed. During validation, the model predicted progression to ophthalmopathy a median of roughly 7.1 months ahead of onset, with more than 55% sensitivity and almost 75% specificity.

Amplification of TCR beta CDR3 regions was carried out from RNA transcripts. For the first round of RT-PCR on the TCR CDR3, the HTBI primer set was used together with the Qiagen OneStep RT-PCR kit. Libraries were constructed in a second round of multiplex PCR, after which size selection and purification were carried out. Paired-end sequencing of the libraries was performed with 100 bp reads on an Illumina HiSeq2000. Turning to the authors' computational methods: Raw data were processed with SOAPnuke, discarding reads with adapters, uncalled bases, mean Phred below 15, or no exact constant-primer or identifier match. COPE v1.2.5 was used to merge high-quality paired reads, and clonotypes were defined as unique nucleotide sequences. MiTCR v1.1 was used to align clonotypes to the IMGT TRBV, TRBD and TRBJ reference segments. The analysis included only V-J combinations with a frequency above 0.0001, which together covered around 99% of the repertoires. The TCS score was defined as the ratio of F50 (clonal expansion) to E x V (chaos), calculated using BLOSUM62-based TCRdist between CDR3 peptides within each V-J. Welch's t-statistics and random forest reduced 450 to 600 V-J features to about 13, which were used in a naive Bayes classifier (R e1071). TCRdb reanalyzed the raw reads on its own, using fastp at Q25 for trimming and MiXCR for clone calling, and kept in-frame beta chains. Each entry merges the rows of one CDR3 protein and shows their most common DNA and genes. The V and J calls come from TCRdb's annotation, not from the publication. The sample yields 500,000 to 550,000 distinct CDR3 sequences; around 21% were counted once. About 25% of the sample is held by the ten biggest clonotypes.

Stable Graves' hyperthyroidism was defined as no progression to ophthalmopathy during 18 months of follow-up. Hyperthyroidism patients were newly diagnosed, with disease duration under 2 months, and aged 18 to 65 years. Patients with uncontrolled infections, other autoimmune diseases, pregnancy or lactation were excluded. Diagnoses relied on clinical symptoms, serum thyroxine and TRAb, thyroid ultrasound and orbital computed tomography. Ficoll-Paque density gradient centrifugation was used to isolate PBMCs from about 9.4 ml of fresh peripheral blood. Total RNA was extracted with Trizol reagent, and quality was checked on an Agilent 2100 Bioanalyzer. A few counts support this clonotype. Its recognized antigen is unknown. Base quality data are lacking; no much larger clone is found one base away. The CDR3 sequence holds 14 residues, the cysteine and phenylalanine included. The sequence is cut down to CDR3 DNA, 42 bases in frame from base 1. Via the germline V gene, CDR1 is MNHNS and CDR2 SASEGT. Compared with germline, V lacks 6 bases and J lacks 4 bases; bases without a gene match: 5.

The sequence was collected from a man aged 18 to 29 with Graves' hyperthyroidism. The chain is assembled from TRBV6-1 and TRBJ2-2; TRBD1 agrees with 7 junctional bases. Sequencing was performed on blood. The CDR3 reads as follows: CASSHRGITGELFF. The DNA reads TGTGCCAGCAGCCACAGGGGCATCACCGGGGAGCTGTTTTTT.